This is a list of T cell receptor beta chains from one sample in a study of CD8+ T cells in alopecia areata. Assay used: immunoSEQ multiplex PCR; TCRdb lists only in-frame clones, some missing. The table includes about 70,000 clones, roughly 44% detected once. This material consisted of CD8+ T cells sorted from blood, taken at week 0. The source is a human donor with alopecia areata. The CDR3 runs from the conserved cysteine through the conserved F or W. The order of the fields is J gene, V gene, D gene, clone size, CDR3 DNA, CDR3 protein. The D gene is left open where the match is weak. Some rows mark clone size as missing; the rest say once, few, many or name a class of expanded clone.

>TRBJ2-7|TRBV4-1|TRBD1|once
TGCGCCAGCAGCCAAGGGACAGGTATCCTCTACGAGCAGTACTTC
CASSQGTGILYEQYF
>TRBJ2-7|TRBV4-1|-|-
TGCGCCAGCAGCCACCCAACAGGGATCTACGAGCAGTACTTC
CASSHPTGIYEQYF
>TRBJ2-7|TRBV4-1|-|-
TGCGCCAGCAGCCAGAACTACGAGCAGTACTTC
CASSQNYEQYF
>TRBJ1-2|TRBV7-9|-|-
TGTGCCAGCAGCTTAACTGGGGTCGTCTATGGCTACACCTTC
CASSLTGVVYGYTF
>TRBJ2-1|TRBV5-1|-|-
TGCGCCACCCGGGAGAGCTCCTACAATGAGCAGTTCTTC
CATRESSYNEQFF
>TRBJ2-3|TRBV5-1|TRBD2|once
TGCGCCAGCAGCCCCCCGCTAGCGGGAGAGGGTACGCAGTATTTT
CASSPPLAGEGTQYF
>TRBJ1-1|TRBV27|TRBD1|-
TGTGCCAGCAGTTTAGGTGCAGGGGGCACTGAAGCTTTCTTT
CASSLGAGGTEAFF
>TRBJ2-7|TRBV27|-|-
TGTGCCAGCAGTTCCAGAGGTCTTGTCTTGCTCGAGCAGTACTTC
CASSSRGLVLLEQYF
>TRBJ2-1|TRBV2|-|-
TGTGCCAGCAGTGAAGCACCGGAAAGCTCCTACAATGAGCAGTTCTTC
CASSEAPESSYNEQFF
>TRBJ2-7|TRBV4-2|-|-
TGTGCCAGCAGCCCCGGAGAAAACGAGCAGTACTTC
CASSPGENEQYF
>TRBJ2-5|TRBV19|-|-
TGTGCCAGTAGTATTTTGGACAGCCCGAGGGAGACCCAGTACTTC
CASSILDSPRETQYF
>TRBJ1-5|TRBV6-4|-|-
TGTGCCAGACAGTATAGCAATCAGCCCCAGCATTTT
CARQYSNQPQHF
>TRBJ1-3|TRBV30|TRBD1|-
TGTGCCTGGGACACCGGGACAGGAAAATTGGGAAACACCATATATTTT
CAWDTGTGKLGNTIYF
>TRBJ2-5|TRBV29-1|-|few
TGCAGCGTTTCCCGGGACCAGTACTTC
CSVSRDQYF
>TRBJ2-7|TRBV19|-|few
TGTGCCAGTAGTATTGTCCGGGGGCGGAACTACGAGCAGTACTTC
CASSIVRGRNYEQYF
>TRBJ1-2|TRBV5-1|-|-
TGCGCCAGCAGCTTGGCCGCTCGACATTTGAACTATGGCTACACCTTC
CASSLAARHLNYGYTF
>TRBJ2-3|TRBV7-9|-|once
TGTGCCCACTACGGGCTTAGCACAGATACGCAGTATTTT
CAHYGLSTDTQYF
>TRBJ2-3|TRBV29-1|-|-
TGCAGCGGGGACTCTAGGGAAGGGAGCACAGATACGCAGTATTTT
CSGDSREGSTDTQYF
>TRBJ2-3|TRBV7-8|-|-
TGTGCCAGCAGCTTAGAGGAGCGGAGTAGCACAGATACGCAGTATTTT
CASSLEERSSTDTQYF
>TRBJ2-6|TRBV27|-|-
TGTGCCAGCACCTCAGGGAGGGGGGCCAACGTCCTGACTTTC
CASTSGRGANVLTF
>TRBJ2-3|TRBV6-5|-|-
TGTGCCAGCAGTTATTCGGGAGCGACAGATACGCAGTATTTT
CASSYSGATDTQYF
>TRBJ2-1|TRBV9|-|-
TGTGCCAGCAGCGTAGGATTTAGGACTAATAACTACAATGAGCAGTTCTTC
CASSVGFRTNNYNEQFF
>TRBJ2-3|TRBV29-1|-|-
TGCAGCGTCGGGACTAGCACAGATACGCAGTATTTT
CSVGTSTDTQYF
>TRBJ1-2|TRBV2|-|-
TGTGCCAGCAGTGAAAGTTTCGGGCAGATTAACTATGGCTACACCTTC
CASSESFGQINYGYTF